This is a list of T cell receptor beta chains from one sample in a study of blood T cell repertoires in COVID-19. Some clones are missing from TCRdb's copy, which holds only in-frame ones; the method was immunoSEQ multiplex PCR. The sample records fewer than 200,000 clones, around 85% being singletons. Sequencing was performed on PBMCs or T cells enriched from blood (not recorded which). The receptor set was obtained from a woman in her forties with acute COVID-19. The CDR3 runs from the conserved cysteine through the conserved F or W. A D gene is named only where the DNA matches it firmly. The listing skips clone size in some rows; elsewhere it reads once, few, many or a size class.

d_call	v_call	clone_size	j_call	cdr3_aa	cdr3_nt
NA	TRBV6-5	once	TRBJ1-2	CASSYSTGTVSGYTF	TGTGCCAGCAGTTACTCCACAGGGACCGTCTCGGGCTACACCTTC
NA	TRBV2	NA	TRBJ2-5	CASSVASAHQETQYF	TGTGCCAGCAGTGTTGCGTCTGCCCACCAAGAGACCCAGTACTTC
NA	TRBV6-1	NA	TRBJ2-4	CASSEAAGPPHIQYF	TGTGCCAGCAGTGAAGCGGCAGGCCCTCCGCACATTCAGTACTTC
NA	TRBV5-1	NA	TRBJ2-5	CASSLGGSETQYF	TGCGCCAGCAGCTTGGGAGGGAGTGAGACCCAGTACTTC
NA	TRBV21-1	NA	TRBJ2-1	CASNSGKGRDNEQFF	TGTGCCAGCAATAGCGGGAAGGGGAGAGACAATGAGCAGTTCTTC
NA	TRBV5-1	NA	TRBJ1-6	CASSLRQGNSPLHF	TGCGCCAGCAGCTTGAGGCAGGGGAATTCACCCCTCCACTTT
TRBD1	TRBV7-9	NA	TRBJ1-1	CASSLAGTGVEAFF	TGTGCCAGCAGCTTAGCGGGGACAGGGGTTGAAGCTTTCTTT
NA	TRBV18	NA	TRBJ2-4	CASSHPGAKNIQYF	TGTGCCAGCTCACACCCCGGGGCCAAAAACATTCAGTACTTC
NA	TRBV24-1	NA	TRBJ1-2	CATSDTRSYGYTF	TGTGCCACCAGTGATACAAGGAGCTATGGCTACACCTTC
TRBD1	TRBV3-1/TRBV3-2	once	TRBJ1-1	CASSHHRGTEAFF	TGTGCCAGCAGCCACCACAGGGGCACTGAAGCTTTCTTT
TRBD2	TRBV5-8	NA	TRBJ2-5	CASSLELAGPQETQYF	TGTGCCAGCAGCTTGGAGCTAGCGGGCCCACAAGAGACCCAGTACTTC
NA	TRBV24-1	NA	TRBJ2-2	CATTTGTENTGELFF	TGTGCCACCACTACCGGGACTGAGAACACCGGGGAGCTGTTTTTT
NA	TRBV28	NA	TRBJ1-4	CASRENRAIGEKLFF	TGTGCCAGCAGAGAGAACAGGGCGATCGGGGAAAAACTGTTTTTT
TRBD2	TRBV5-1	few	TRBJ2-7	CASSLNEGTSGRSSYEQYF	TGCGCCAGCAGCTTGAATGAAGGGACTAGCGGCCGGAGCTCCTACGAGCAGTACTTC
NA	TRBV11-3	NA	TRBJ2-5	CASSLNQGWETQYF	TGTGCCAGCAGCTTAAACCAGGGCTGGGAGACCCAGTACTTC
NA	TRBV20-1	NA	TRBJ2-5	CSASVPGFIQETQYF	TGCAGTGCTAGTGTCCCAGGCTTTATCCAAGAGACCCAGTACTTC
NA	TRBV15	NA	TRBJ1-1	CATSNSLGRGNTEAFF	TGTGCCACCAGCAATTCTTTAGGGAGGGGGAACACTGAAGCTTTCTTT
NA	TRBV6-5	NA	TRBJ2-7	CASEAISYEQYF	TGTGCCAGCGAGGCCATCTCCTACGAGCAGTACTTC
NA	TRBV19	NA	TRBJ2-3	CASRSGASTDTQYF	TGTGCCAGTCGCTCAGGGGCCAGCACAGATACGCAGTATTTT
NA	TRBV3-1/TRBV3-2	NA	TRBJ1-3	CASSHQYNSGNTIYF	TGTGCCAGCAGCCATCAGTATAACTCTGGAAACACCATATATTTT
TRBD2	TRBV7-9	NA	TRBJ2-3	CASSSWTSGNTDTQYF	TGTGCCAGCAGCTCTTGGACTAGCGGGAACACAGATACGCAGTATTTT
NA	TRBV4-2	NA	TRBJ2-1	CASSQSYPGYTNEQFF	TGTGCCAGCAGCCAATCCTATCCGGGATATACCAATGAGCAGTTCTTC
TRBD2	TRBV5-4	NA	TRBJ2-6	CASSWGLAGTGANVLTF	TGTGCCAGCAGCTGGGGACTAGCGGGAACTGGGGCCAACGTCCTGACTTTC
TRBD2	TRBV5-1	NA	TRBJ2-7	CASSLGTSGSPFSYEQYF	TGCGCCAGCAGCTTAGGGACTAGCGGGAGTCCCTTCTCCTACGAGCAGTACTTC
TRBD1	TRBV4-2	NA	TRBJ1-4	CASSQDRGTGGFFGNEKLFF	TGTGCCAGCAGCCAAGACCGAGGGACAGGGGGGTTTTTCGGTAATGAAAAACTGTTTTTT
NA	TRBV5-1	NA	TRBJ2-1	CASSLSGFNEQFF	TGCGCCAGCAGCTTGTCGGGGTTCAATGAGCAGTTCTTC
TRBD1	TRBV7-9	NA	TRBJ1-1	CASSLGQGDTEAFF	TGTGCCAGCAGCTTAGGACAGGGGGACACTGAAGCTTTCTTT
TRBD2	TRBV27	NA	TRBJ2-7	CASSQYGLAGGTYEQYF	TGTGCCAGCAGTCAATATGGACTAGCGGGAGGTACCTACGAGCAGTACTTC
TRBD2	TRBV5-5	NA	TRBJ2-7	CASSFLLAGGAEQYF	TGTGCCAGCAGCTTCCTACTAGCGGGAGGAGCGGAGCAGTACTTC
TRBD1	TRBV5-8	NA	TRBJ2-3	CASSGGDRSTDTQYF	TGTGCCAGCAGCGGTGGGGACAGGAGCACAGATACGCAGTATTTT
TRBD2	TRBV7-9	NA	TRBJ2-2	CASSPSGSRASTGELFF	TGTGCCAGCAGTCCTAGCGGGAGTCGGGCTTCCACCGGGGAGCTGTTTTTT
TRBD1	TRBV24-1	NA	TRBJ1-1	CATSDQTGEAFF	TGTGCCACCAGTGATCAGACAGGGGAAGCTTTCTTT
TRBD2	TRBV20-1	NA	TRBJ2-1	CSASGASGSYNEQFF	TGCAGTGCTAGTGGGGCTAGCGGGTCCTACAATGAGCAGTTCTTC
NA	TRBV2	once	TRBJ2-3	CASSDMGLLTDTQYF	TGTGCCAGCAGTGATATGGGACTTCTCACAGATACGCAGTATTTT
TRBD2	TRBV29-1	NA	TRBJ2-3	CSVDGLLAGGILNTQYF	TGCAGCGTTGATGGGTTGCTAGCGGGAGGTATTTTGAATACGCAGTATTTT
NA	TRBV30	NA	TRBJ1-1	CAWTMRAQRSTEAFF	TGTGCCTGGACAATGAGGGCACAGCGGAGCACTGAAGCTTTCTTT
TRBD2	TRBV24-1	NA	TRBJ2-5	CATSDKREGPGETQYF	TGTGCCACCAGTGATAAGCGGGAGGGCCCGGGAGAGACCCAGTACTTC
NA	TRBV18	NA	TRBJ2-7	CASSPDPLALNEQYF	TGTGCCAGCTCACCCGATCCCCTAGCGTTGAACGAGCAGTACTTC
NA	TRBV10-3	NA	TRBJ1-1	CATGQRELMNTEAFF	TGTGCCACCGGACAACGAGAGCTTATGAACACTGAAGCTTTCTTT
TRBD2	TRBV3-1/TRBV3-2	NA	TRBJ2-1	CASSEREEQFF	TGTGCCAGCAGCGAGCGGGAGGAGCAGTTCTTC